The entry below gives a single T cell receptor (beta chain) sequence along with its context. The sample is drawn from a study of blood T cell repertoires in COVID-19. About the research overall: Material from acute and convalescent COVID-19 was sourced from the United States, Italy and Spain. Sample material is recorded as cDNA or gDNA derived from T cells, B-cell-depleted T cells, or PBMCs.

Germline V lookup: CDR1 SGHRS, CDR2 YFSETQ. V shed 4 bases and J 5 bases; nucleotides not matched to a gene: 8. The length of the CDR3 is 16 residues. TCRdb's copy holds only in-frame clones and misses some; the assay was immunoSEQ multiplex PCR. The sample carries under 300,000 clones, 84% recorded once. What was sequenced was peripheral blood. The gene calls are TRBV5-1 and TRBJ2-7, with 14 bases matching TRBD2. The TCR was taken from a man aged 45-65 years with acute or convalescent COVID-19. DNA for the CDR3: TGCGCCAGCAGCGAGGAAAAGGGACTAGCGGGAGACGAGCAGTACTTC. The encoded protein is CASSEEKGLAGDEQYF.